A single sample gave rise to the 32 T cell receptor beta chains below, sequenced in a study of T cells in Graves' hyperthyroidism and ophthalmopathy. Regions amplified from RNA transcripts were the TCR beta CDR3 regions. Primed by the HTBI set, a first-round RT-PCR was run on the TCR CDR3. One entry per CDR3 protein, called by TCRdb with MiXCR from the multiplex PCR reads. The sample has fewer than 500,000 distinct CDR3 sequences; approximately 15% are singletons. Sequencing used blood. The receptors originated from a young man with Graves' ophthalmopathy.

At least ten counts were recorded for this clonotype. The CDR3 region has the DNA TGTGCCAGCAGGCAGGACAGGGTTACCTACGAGCAGTACTTC. Protein: CASRQDRVTYEQYF. The J gene is TRBJ2-7, the V gene TRBV2; 8 nucleotides agree with TRBD1. The CDR3 loop spans 14 amino acids. Germline CDR1 reads SNHLY; CDR2 reads FYNNEI. Trimming at V came to 6 bases and at J to 2 bases, leaving 6 bases not matched to a gene.

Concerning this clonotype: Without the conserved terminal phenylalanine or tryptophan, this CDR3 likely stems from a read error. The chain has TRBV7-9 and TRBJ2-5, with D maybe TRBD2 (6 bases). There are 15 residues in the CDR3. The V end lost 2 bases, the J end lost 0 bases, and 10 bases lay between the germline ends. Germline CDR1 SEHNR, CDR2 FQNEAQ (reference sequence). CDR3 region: CASSLIADYQETQYL. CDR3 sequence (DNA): TGTGCCAGCAGCTTAATAGCGGACTACCAAGAGACCCAGTACCTC.

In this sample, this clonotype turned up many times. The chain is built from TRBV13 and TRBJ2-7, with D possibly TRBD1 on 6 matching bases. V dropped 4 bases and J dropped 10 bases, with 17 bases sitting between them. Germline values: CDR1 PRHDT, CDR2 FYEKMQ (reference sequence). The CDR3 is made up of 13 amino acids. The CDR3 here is CASSSDSATGQYF. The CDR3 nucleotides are TGTGCCAGCAGCTCGGACAGCGCGACGGGTCAGTACTTC.

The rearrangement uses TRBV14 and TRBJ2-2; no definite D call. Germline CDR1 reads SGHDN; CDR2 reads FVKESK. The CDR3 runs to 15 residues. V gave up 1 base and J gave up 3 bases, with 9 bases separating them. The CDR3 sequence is CASSQGVAYTGELFF. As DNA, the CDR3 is TGTGCCAGCAGCCAAGGGGTAGCCTACACCGGGGAGCTGTTTTTT.

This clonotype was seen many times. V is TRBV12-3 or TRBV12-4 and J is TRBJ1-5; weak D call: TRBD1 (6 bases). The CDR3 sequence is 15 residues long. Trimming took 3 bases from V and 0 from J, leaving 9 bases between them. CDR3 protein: CASSLGTSSNQPQHF. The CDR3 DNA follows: TGTGCCAGCAGTTTGGGGACAAGTAGCAATCAGCCCCAGCATTTT.

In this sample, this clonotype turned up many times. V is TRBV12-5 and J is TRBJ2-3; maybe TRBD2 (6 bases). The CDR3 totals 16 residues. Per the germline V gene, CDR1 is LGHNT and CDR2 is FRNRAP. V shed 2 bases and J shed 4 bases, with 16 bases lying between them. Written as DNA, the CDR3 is TGTGCTAGTGGTTTGACCGGGACTCCAGGAGCAGATACGCAGTATTTT. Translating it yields CASGLTGTPGADTQYF.

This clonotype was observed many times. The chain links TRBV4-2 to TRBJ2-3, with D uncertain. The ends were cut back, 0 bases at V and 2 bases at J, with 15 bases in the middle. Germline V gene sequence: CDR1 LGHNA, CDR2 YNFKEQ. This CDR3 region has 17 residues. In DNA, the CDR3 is TGTGCCAGCAGCCAAGATAAGGCGGAGTTCGACACAGATACGCAGTATTTT. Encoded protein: CASSQDKAEFDTDTQYF.

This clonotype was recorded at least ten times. This chain's CDR3 is CASRSGDSTAETQYF. The CDR3 region has the DNA TGTGCCAGCAGGTCGGGGGACTCAACCGCAGAGACCCAGTACTTC. The J gene is TRBJ2-5, the V gene TRBV2, with D perhaps matching TRBD2 (6 bases). CDR3 length: 15 residues. Germline V lookup: CDR1 SNHLY, CDR2 FYNNEI. The V gene lost 6 bases and the J gene lost 4 bases, with 18 bases spanning the gap.

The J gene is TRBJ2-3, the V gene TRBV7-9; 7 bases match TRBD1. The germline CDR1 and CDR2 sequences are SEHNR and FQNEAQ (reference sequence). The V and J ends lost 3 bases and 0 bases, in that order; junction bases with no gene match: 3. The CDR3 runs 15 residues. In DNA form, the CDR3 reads TGTGCCAGCAGCTTTCGGGGACAGAGCACAGATACGCAGTATTTT. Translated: CASSFRGQSTDTQYF.

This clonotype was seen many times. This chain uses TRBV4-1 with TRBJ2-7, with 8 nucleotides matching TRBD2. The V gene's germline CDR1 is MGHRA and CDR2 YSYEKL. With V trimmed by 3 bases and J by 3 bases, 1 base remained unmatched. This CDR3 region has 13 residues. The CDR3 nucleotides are TGCGCCAGCAGCCACGGGACTAGCTACGAGCAGTACTTC. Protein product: CASSHGTSYEQYF.

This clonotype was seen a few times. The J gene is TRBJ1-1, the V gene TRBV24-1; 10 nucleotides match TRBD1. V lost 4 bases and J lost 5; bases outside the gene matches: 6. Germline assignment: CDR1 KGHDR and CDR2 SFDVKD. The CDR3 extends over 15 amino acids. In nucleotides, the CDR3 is TGTGCCACCAGTGACGCCGGGACAGGGGATACTGAAGCTTTCTTT. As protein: CATSDAGTGDTEAFF.

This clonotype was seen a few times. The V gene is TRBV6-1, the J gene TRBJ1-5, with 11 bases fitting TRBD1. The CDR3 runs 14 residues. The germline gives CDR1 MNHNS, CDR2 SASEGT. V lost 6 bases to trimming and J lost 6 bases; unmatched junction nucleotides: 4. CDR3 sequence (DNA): TGTGCCAGCAGCCGGACAGGGGGCTTTCAGCCCCAGCATTTT. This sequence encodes CASSRTGGFQPQHF.

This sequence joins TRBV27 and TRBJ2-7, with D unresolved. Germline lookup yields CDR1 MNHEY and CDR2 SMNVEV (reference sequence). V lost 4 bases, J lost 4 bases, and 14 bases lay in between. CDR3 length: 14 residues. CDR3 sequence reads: CASSSSPFIYEQYF. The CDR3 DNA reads TGTGCCAGCAGTTCCTCCCCCTTTATATACGAGCAGTACTTC.

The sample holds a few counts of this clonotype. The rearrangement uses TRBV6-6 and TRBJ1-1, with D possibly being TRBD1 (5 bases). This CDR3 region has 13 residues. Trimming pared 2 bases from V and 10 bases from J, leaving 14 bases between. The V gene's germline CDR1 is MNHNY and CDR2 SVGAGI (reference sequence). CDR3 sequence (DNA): TGTGCCAGCAGTTACAATGGCAGGGAGGGAGCTTTCTTT. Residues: CASSYNGREGAFF.

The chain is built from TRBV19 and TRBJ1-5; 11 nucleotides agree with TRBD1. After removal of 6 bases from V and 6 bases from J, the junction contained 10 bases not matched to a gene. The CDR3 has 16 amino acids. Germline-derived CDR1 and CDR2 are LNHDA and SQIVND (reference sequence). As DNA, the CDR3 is TGTGCCAGTAGCACCTGGACAGGGGGCAGAGGTCAGCCCCAGCATTTT. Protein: CASSTWTGGRGQPQHF.

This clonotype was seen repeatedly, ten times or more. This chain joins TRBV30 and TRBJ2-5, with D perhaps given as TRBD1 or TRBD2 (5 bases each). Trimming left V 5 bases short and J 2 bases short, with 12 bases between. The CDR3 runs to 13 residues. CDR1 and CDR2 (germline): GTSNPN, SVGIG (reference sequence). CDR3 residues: CAWPGTPQETQYF. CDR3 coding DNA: TGTGCCTGGCCCGGGACGCCACAAGAGACCCAGTACTTC.

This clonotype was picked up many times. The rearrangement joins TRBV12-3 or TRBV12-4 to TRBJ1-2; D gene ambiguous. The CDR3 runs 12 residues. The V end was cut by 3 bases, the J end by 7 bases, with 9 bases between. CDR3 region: CASSFLDAGYTF. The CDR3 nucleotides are TGTGCCAGCAGTTTCCTCGACGCTGGCTACACCTTC.

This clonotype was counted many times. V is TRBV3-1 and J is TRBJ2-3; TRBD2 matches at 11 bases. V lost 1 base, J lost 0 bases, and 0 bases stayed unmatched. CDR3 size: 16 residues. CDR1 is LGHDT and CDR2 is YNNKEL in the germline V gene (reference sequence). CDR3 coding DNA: TGTGCCAGCAGCCAAGGACTAGCGGGAAGCACAGATACGCAGTATTTT. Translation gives CASSQGLAGSTDTQYF.

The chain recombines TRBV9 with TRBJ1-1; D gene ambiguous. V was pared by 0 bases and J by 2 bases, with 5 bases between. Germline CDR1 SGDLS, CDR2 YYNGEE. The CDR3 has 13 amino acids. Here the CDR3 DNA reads TGTGCCAGCAGCGTAGCCCTAAACACTGAAGCTTTCTTT. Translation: CASSVALNTEAFF. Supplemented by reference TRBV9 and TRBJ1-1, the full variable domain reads DSGVTQTPKHLITATGQRVTLRCSPRSGDLSVYWYQQSLDQGLQFLIQYYNGEERAKGNILERFSAQQFPDLHSELNLSSLELGDSALYFCASSVALNTEAFFGQGTRLTVV.

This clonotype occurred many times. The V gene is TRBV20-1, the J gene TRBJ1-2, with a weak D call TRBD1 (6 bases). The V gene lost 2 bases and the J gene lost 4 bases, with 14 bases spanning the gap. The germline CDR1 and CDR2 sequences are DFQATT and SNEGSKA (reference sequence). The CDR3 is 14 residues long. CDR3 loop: CSARRGAQSYGYTF. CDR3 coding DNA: TGCAGTGCTAGACGGGGGGCGCAGAGCTATGGCTACACCTTC.

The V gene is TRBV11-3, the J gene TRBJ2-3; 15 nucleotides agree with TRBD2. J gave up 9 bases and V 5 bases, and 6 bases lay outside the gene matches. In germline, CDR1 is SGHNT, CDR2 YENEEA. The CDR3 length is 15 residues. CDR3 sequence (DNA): TGTGCCAGCAGCCCGGGACTAGCGGGGGGTTTCACGCAGTATTTT. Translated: CASSPGLAGGFTQYF.

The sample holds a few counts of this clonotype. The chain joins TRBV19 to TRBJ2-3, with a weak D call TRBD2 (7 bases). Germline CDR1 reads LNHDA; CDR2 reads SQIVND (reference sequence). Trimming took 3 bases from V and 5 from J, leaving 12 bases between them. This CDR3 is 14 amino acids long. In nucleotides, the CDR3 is TGTGCCAGTAGTATTGGCGGGGGCCAAGATACGCAGTATTTT. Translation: CASSIGGGQDTQYF.

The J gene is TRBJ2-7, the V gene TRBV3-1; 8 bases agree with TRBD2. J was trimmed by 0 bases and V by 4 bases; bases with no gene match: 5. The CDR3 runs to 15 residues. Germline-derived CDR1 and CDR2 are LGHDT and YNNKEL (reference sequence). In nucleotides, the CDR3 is TGTGCCAGCAGCCGTGGCAGCGGGAGCTCCTACGAGCAGTACTTC. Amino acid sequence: CASSRGSGSSYEQYF.

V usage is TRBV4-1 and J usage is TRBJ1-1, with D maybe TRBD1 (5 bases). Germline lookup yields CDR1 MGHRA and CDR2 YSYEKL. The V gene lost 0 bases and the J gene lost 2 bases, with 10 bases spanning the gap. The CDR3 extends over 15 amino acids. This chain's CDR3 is CASSQDGRGNTEAFF. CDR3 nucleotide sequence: TGCGCCAGCAGCCAAGATGGTAGGGGTAACACTGAAGCTTTCTTT.

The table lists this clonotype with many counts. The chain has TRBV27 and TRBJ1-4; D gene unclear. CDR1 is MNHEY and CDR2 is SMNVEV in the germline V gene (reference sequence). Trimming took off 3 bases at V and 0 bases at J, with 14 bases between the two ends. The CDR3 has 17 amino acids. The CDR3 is CASSFQRTDATNEKLFF. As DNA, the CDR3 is TGTGCCAGCAGTTTCCAACGGACGGATGCAACTAATGAAAAACTGTTTTTT.

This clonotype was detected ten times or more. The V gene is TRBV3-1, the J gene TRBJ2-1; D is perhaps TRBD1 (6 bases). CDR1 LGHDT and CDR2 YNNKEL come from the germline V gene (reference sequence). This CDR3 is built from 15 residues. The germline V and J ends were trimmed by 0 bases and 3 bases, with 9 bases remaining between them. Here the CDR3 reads CASSQDTGIYNEQFF. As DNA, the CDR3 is TGTGCCAGCAGCCAAGACACAGGGATCTACAATGAGCAGTTCTTC.

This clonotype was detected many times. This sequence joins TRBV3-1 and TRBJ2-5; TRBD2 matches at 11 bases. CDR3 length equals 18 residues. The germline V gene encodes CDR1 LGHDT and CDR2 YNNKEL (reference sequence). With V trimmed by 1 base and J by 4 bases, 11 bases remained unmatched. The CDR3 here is CASSQGVTGLAARETQYF. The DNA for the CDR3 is TGTGCCAGCAGCCAAGGGGTTACGGGACTAGCGGCACGAGAGACCCAGTACTTC.

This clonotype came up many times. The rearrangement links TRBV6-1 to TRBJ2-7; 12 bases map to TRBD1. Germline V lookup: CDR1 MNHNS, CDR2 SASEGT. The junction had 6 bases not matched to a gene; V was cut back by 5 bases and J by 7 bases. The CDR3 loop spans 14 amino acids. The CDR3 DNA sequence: TGTGCCAGCAGTCCGGGACAGGGGGCTATAGAGCAGTACTTC. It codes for CASSPGQGAIEQYF.

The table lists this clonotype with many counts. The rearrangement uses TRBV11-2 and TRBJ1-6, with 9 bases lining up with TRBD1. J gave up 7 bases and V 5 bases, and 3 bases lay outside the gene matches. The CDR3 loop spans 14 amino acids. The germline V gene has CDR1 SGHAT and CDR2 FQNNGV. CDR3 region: CASSPDRGNSPLHF. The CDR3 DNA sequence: TGTGCCAGCAGCCCGGACAGGGGAAATTCACCCCTCCACTTT.

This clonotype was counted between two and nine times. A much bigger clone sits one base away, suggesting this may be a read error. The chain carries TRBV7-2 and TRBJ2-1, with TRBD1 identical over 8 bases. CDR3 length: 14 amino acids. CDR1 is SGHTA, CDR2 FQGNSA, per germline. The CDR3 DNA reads TGTGCCAGCAGCAGAGACAGGGGCTACAATGAGCAGTCCTTC. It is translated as CASSRDRGYNEQSF.

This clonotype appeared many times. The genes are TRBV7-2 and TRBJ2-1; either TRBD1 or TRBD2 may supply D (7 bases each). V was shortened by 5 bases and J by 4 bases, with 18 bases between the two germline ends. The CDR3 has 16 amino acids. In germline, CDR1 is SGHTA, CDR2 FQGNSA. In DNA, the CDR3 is TGTGCCAGCAGCCCAGGGGGGGCGGGGCGGTACAATGAGCAGTTCTTC. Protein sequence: CASSPGGAGRYNEQFF.

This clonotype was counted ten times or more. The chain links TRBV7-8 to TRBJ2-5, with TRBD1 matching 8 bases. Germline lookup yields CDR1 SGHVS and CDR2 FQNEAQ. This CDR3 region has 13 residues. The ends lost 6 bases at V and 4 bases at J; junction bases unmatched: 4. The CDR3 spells CASRMDRAETQYF. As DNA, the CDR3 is TGTGCCAGCAGGATGGACAGGGCAGAGACCCAGTACTTC.